The 13 T cell receptor beta chains listed next were all sequenced from one sample in a study of T cells in Graves' hyperthyroidism and ophthalmopathy. Amplification yielded TCR beta CDR3 regions, with RNA transcripts as the source. The HTBI set primed first-round TCR CDR3 RT-PCR. TCRdb analysed the multiplex PCR reads with MiXCR anew, one entry per CDR3 protein. This sample has approximately 560,000 distinct CDR3 sequences, with around a sixth found just once. Sequencing was done on a sample of blood. The origin of the receptors is a woman in her 30s with Graves' hyperthyroidism.

This clonotype has only a few counts. This chain uses TRBV19 with TRBJ2-1; D not certain. Germline CDR1 LNHDA, CDR2 SQIVND (reference sequence). V was pared by 3 bases and J by 7 bases, with 19 bases between. The CDR3 consists of 16 residues. The DNA of the CDR3 is TGTGCCAGTAGTATTACGGCGATTTCGGGTCTTAATGAGCAGTTCTTC. It is translated as CASSITAISGLNEQFF. The variable domain in full, completed from reference TRBV19 and TRBJ2-1, reads DGGITQSPKYLFRKEGQNVTLSCEQNLNHDAMYWYRQDPGQGLRLIYYSQIVNDFQKGDIAEGYSVSREKKESFPLTVTSAQKNPTAFYLCASSITAISGLNEQFFGPGTRLTVL.

This clonotype has at least ten counts. The chain is built from TRBV6-2 or TRBV6-3 and TRBJ2-1, with 7 positions matching TRBD2. CDR3 length equals 16 residues. Germline CDR1 is MNHEY and CDR2 is SVGEGT. V lost 4 bases to trimming and J lost 9 bases; unmatched junction nucleotides: 15. The CDR3 reads CASSSLPGREIIEQFF. The CDR3 bases are TGTGCCAGCAGTTCCCTCCCTGGGCGGGAGATCATTGAGCAGTTCTTC.

The chain has TRBV19 and TRBJ1-1; possibly TRBD1 for D (6 bases). V lost 2 bases and J 4 bases, leaving 11 bases between the germline ends. In germline, CDR1 is LNHDA, CDR2 SQIVND (reference sequence). CDR3 length: 14 residues. The CDR3 nucleotides are TGTGCCAGTAGTATATGGGGGCCGAGCACTGAAGCTTTCTTT. Translation: CASSIWGPSTEAFF. The variable domain in full, with the rest retrieved from reference TRBV19 and TRBJ1-1, is DGGITQSPKYLFRKEGQNVTLSCEQNLNHDAMYWYRQDPGQGLRLIYYSQIVNDFQKGDIAEGYSVSREKKESFPLTVTSAQKNPTAFYLCASSIWGPSTEAFFGQGTRLTVV.

At least ten counts were recorded for this clonotype. This chain joins TRBV20-1 and TRBJ1-4, with TRBD1 identical over 11 bases. Germline V gene data show CDR1 as DFQATT and CDR2 as SNEGSKA (reference sequence). This CDR3 is built from 14 residues. V dropped 6 bases and J dropped 7; count of bases not matched to a gene: 7. The CDR3 reads CSARTGGRGEKLFF. In DNA, the CDR3 is TGCAGTGCCCGGACAGGGGGCCGGGGTGAAAAACTGTTTTTT.

V and J are TRBV27 and TRBJ1-4; weak D call: TRBD1 (5 bases). Germline values: CDR1 MNHEY, CDR2 SMNVEV (reference sequence). This CDR3 region has 16 residues. V was pared by 7 bases and J by 2 bases, with 17 bases between. CDR3 region: CASTKPGPETNEKLFF. In DNA, the CDR3 is TGTGCCAGCACCAAACCGGGGCCGGAGACTAATGAAAAACTGTTTTTT. The complete variable domain, with remaining parts taken from reference TRBV27 and TRBJ1-4, reads EAQVTQNPRYLITVTGKKLTVTCSQNMNHEYMSWYRQDPGLGLRQIYYSMNVEVTDKGDVPEGYKVSRKEKRNFPLILESPSPNQTSLYFCASTKPGPETNEKLFFGSGTQLSVL.

This chain links TRBV27 with TRBJ2-1; 12 nucleotides agree with TRBD1. The ends lost 5 bases at V and 5 bases at J; junction bases unmatched: 7. The CDR3 extends over 16 amino acids. Germline CDR1 reads MNHEY; CDR2 reads SMNVEV (reference sequence). The DNA for the CDR3 is TGTGCCAGCAGTCCCGGGACAGGGGGCTTAGACAATGAGCAGTTCTTC. It specifies CASSPGTGGLDNEQFF.

At least ten counts were recorded for this clonotype. The chain has TRBV3-1 and TRBJ2-7; possibly TRBD2 for D (5 bases). V lost 0 bases, J lost 0 bases, and 9 bases lay in between. From germline, CDR1 is LGHDT and CDR2 YNNKEL (reference sequence). The length of the CDR3 is 15 residues. The CDR3 loop is CASSQDYAGSYEQYF. Written as DNA, the CDR3 is TGTGCCAGCAGCCAAGATTACGCGGGCTCCTACGAGCAGTACTTC.

The chain uses TRBV6-1 and TRBJ1-1; D remains ambiguous. The V gene lost 1 base and the J gene lost 2 bases, with 8 bases spanning the gap. The CDR3 is 14 residues long. In germline, CDR1 is MNHNS, CDR2 SASEGT. As DNA, the CDR3 is TGTGCCAGCAGTGAAGGGCGCATTAACACTGAAGCTTTCTTT. Encoded protein: CASSEGRINTEAFF.

This clonotype was picked up many times. V usage is TRBV18 and J usage is TRBJ1-6; TRBD1 aligns across 10 bases. The germline gives CDR1 KGHSH, CDR2 LQKENI. This CDR3 is built from 14 residues. V was pared by 5 bases and J by 10 bases, with 5 bases of the junction left unmatched. In DNA form, the CDR3 reads TGTGCCAGCTCATCCCGGGACAGGGGCTCACCCCTCCACTTT. Its protein is CASSSRDRGSPLHF.

Many counts were recorded for this clonotype. This chain links TRBV28 with TRBJ2-3, with D possibly being TRBD2 (6 bases). This CDR3 region has 12 residues. Trimming removed 9 bases at V and 5 bases at J, with 12 bases between. Germline lookup yields CDR1 MDHEN and CDR2 SYDVKM. CDR3 protein: CASTYSGDTQYF. In DNA form, the CDR3 reads TGTGCCAGTACCTATAGCGGAGATACGCAGTATTTT.

This clonotype was seen repeatedly, ten times or more. J is TRBJ1-1 and V is TRBV30, with a weak D call TRBD1 (6 bases). Germline CDR1 and CDR2: GTSNPN and SVGIG (reference sequence). The CDR3 totals 14 residues. The V gene lost 5 bases and the J gene lost 0 bases, with 13 bases spanning the gap. This chain's CDR3 is CAWVGGPMNTEAFF. CDR3 coding DNA: TGTGCCTGGGTTGGGGGCCCGATGAACACTGAAGCTTTCTTT. The full variable domain, its missing parts supplied by reference TRBV30 and TRBJ1-1, is SQTIHQWPATLVQPVGSPLSLECTVEGTSNPNLYWYRQAAGRGLQLLFYSVGIGQISSEVPQNLSASRPQDRQFILSSKKLLLSDSGFYLCAWVGGPMNTEAFFGQGTRLTVV.

There are many counts of this clonotype. The chain has TRBV5-5 and TRBJ2-1; no reliable D call. Germline lookup yields CDR1 SGHKS and CDR2 YYEKEE (reference sequence). Trimming stripped 0 bases from V and 0 bases from J, with 10 bases between. The CDR3 sequence is 16 residues long. The CDR3 nucleotides read TGTGCCAGCAGCTTGGCAGCCCAGCTCTCCTACAATGAGCAGTTCTTC. Its translation is CASSLAAQLSYNEQFF.

The chain links TRBV3-1 to TRBJ2-1; no clear D gene. From germline, CDR1 is LGHDT and CDR2 YNNKEL (reference sequence). V lost 1 base, J lost 7 bases, and 14 bases lay in between. The CDR3 has 15 residues. CDR3 sequence (DNA): TGTGCCAGCAGCCAAGTCCGTGACGTTTTGAATGAGCAGTTCTTC. Amino acids: CASSQVRDVLNEQFF.